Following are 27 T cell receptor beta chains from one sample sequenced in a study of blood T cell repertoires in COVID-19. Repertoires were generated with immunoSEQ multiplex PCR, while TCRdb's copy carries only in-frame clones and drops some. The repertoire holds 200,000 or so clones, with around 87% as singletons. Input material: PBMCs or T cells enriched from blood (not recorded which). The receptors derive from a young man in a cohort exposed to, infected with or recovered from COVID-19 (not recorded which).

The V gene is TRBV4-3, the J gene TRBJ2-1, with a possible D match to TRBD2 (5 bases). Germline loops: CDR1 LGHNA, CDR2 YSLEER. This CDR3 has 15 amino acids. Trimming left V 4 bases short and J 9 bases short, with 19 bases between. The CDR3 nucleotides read TGCGCCAGCAGCCTCGAGGGCGATCTAGCCGGTGAGCAGTTCTTC. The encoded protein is CASSLEGDLAGEQFF.

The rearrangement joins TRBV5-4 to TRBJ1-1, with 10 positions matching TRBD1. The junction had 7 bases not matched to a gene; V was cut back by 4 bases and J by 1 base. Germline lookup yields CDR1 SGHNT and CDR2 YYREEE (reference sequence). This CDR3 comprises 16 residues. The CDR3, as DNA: TGTGCCAGCAGCGAGGGACAGGGGCGCGGGAACACTGAAGCTTTCTTT. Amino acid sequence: CASSEGQGRGNTEAFF.

CDR3 sequence (DNA): TGTGCCAGCAGTGAATGGGGACAGGGCCCGTCGGGACCCCTCCACTTT. Translating gives CASSEWGQGPSGPLHF. This sequence joins TRBV25-1 and TRBJ1-6; 9 nucleotides agree with TRBD1. The CDR3 has 16 residues. The trim removed 1 base at V and 12 bases at J, leaving 10 bases unmatched. Germline CDR1 reads MGHDK; CDR2 reads SYGVNS.

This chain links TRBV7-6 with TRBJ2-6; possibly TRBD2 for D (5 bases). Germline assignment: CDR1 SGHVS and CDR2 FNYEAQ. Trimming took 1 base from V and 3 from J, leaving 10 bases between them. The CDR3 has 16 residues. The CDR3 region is CASSLEEGDGANVLTF. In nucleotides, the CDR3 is TGTGCCAGCAGCTTAGAAGAGGGCGATGGGGCCAACGTCCTGACTTTC.

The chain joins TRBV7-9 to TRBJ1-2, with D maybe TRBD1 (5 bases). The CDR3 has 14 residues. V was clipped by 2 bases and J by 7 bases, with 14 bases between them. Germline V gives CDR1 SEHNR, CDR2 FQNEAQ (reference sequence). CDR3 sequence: CASSLYEGRGGYTF. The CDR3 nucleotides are TGTGCCAGCAGCTTATACGAAGGGAGGGGTGGCTACACCTTC.

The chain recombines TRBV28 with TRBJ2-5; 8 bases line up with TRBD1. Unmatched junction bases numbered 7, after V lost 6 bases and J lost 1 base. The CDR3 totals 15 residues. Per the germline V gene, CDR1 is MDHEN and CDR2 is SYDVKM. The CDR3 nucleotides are TGTGCCAGCAGCCGGACAGGGTATGCCCAAGAGACCCAGTACTTC. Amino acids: CASSRTGYAQETQYF.

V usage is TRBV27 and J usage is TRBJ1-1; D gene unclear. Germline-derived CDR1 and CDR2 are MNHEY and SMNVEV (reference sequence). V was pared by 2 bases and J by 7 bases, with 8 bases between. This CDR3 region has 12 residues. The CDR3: CASSLGPGEAFF. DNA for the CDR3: TGTGCCAGCAGTTTAGGGCCCGGTGAAGCTTTCTTT.

The CDR3, as DNA: TGTGCCAGCAGCGTTTCAGCAGAGGCAACTAATGAAAAACTGTTTTTT. This encodes CASSVSAEATNEKLFF. The chain is built from TRBV9 and TRBJ1-4, with D uncertain. CDR1 and CDR2 (germline): SGDLS, YYNGEE. This CDR3 region has 16 residues. Trimming took off 2 bases at V and 0 bases at J, with 11 bases between the two ends.

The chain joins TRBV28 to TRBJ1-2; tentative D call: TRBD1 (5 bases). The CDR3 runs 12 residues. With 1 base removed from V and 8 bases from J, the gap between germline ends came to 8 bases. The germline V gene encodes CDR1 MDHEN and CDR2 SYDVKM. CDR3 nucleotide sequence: TGTGCCAGCAGTTTATTGGGGCTCGGCTACACCTTC. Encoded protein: CASSLLGLGYTF.

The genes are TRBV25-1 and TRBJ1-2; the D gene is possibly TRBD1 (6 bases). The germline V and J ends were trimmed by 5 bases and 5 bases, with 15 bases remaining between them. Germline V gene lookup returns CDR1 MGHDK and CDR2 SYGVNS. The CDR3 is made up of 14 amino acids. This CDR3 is CASSRRTGRYGYTF. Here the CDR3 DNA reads TGTGCCAGCAGTCGGAGAACAGGGCGGTATGGCTACACCTTC.

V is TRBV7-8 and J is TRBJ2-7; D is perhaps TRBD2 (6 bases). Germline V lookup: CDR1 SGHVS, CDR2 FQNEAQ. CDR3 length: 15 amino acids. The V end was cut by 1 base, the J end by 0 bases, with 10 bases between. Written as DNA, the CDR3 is TGTGCCAGCAGCTTAGAAAGCGGGTACTCCTACGAGCAGTACTTC. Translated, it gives CASSLESGYSYEQYF.

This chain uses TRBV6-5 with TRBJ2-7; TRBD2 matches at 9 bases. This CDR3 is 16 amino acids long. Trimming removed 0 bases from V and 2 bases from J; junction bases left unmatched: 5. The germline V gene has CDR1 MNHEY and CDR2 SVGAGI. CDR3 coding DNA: TGTGCCAGCAGTTACTCGAGTAGCGGGAGCACCTACGAGCAGTACTTC. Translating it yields CASSYSSSGSTYEQYF.

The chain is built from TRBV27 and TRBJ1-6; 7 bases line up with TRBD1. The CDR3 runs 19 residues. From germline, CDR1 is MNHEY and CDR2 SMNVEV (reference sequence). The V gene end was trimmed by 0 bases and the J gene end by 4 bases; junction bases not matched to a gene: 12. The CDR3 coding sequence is TGTGCCAGCAGTTTATCGTGGAGGAACAGGGGAGTGTATAATTCACCCCTCCACTTT. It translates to CASSLSWRNRGVYNSPLHF.

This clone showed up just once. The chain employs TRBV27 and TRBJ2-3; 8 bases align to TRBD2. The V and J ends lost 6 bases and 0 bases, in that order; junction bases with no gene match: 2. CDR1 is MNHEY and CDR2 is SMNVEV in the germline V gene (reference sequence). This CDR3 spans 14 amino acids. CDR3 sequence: CASRSGRSTDTQYF. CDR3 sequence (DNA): TGTGCCAGCAGAAGCGGGAGAAGCACAGATACGCAGTATTTT.

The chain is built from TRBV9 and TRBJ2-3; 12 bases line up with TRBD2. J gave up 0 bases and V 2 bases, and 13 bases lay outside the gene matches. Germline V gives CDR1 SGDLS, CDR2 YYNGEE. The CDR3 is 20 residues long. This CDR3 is CASSVTSGRSGSTSTDTQYF. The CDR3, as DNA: TGTGCCAGCAGCGTCACTAGCGGGAGGTCTGGGTCAACTAGCACAGATACGCAGTATTTT. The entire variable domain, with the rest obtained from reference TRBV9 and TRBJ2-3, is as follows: DSGVTQTPKHLITATGQRVTLRCSPRSGDLSVYWYQQSLDQGLQFLIQYYNGEERAKGNILERFSAQQFPDLHSELNLSSLELGDSALYFCASSVTSGRSGSTSTDTQYFGPGTRLTVL.

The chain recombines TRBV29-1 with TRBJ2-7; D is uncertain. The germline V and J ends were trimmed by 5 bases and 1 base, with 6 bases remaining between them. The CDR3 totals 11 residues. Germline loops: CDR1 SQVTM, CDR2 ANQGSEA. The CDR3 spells CSVLVSYEQYF. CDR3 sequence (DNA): TGCAGCGTTCTCGTTTCCTACGAGCAGTACTTC.

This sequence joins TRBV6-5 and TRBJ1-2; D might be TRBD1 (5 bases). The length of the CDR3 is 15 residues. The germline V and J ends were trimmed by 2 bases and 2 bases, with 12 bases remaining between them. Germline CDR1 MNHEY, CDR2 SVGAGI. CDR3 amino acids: CASSYGGVRNYGYTF. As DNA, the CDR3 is TGTGCCAGCAGTTACGGGGGGGTACGGAACTATGGCTACACCTTC.

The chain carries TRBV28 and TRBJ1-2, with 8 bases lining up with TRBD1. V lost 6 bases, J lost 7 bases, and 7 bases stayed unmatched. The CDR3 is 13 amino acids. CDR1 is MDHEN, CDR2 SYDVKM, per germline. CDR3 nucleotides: TGTGCCAGCAGATCCGGACAGGGCCCTGGCTACACCTTC. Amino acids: CASRSGQGPGYTF.

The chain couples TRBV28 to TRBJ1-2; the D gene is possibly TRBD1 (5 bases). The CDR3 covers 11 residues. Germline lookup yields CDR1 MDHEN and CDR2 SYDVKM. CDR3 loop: CATANNYGYTF. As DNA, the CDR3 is TGTGCGACAGCCAATAACTATGGCTACACCTTC.

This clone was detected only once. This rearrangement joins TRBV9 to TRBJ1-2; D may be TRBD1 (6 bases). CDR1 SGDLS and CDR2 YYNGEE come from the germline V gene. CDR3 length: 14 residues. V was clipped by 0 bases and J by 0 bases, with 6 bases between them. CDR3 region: CASSVGDTNYGYTF. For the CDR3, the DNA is TGTGCCAGCAGCGTAGGGGACACTAACTATGGCTACACCTTC.

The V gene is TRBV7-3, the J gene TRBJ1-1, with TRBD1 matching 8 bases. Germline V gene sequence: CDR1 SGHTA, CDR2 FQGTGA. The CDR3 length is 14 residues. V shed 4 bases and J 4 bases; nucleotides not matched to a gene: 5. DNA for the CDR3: TGTGCCAGCAGCTCGGACAGGGCGAGCACTGAAGCTTTCTTT. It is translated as CASSSDRASTEAFF.

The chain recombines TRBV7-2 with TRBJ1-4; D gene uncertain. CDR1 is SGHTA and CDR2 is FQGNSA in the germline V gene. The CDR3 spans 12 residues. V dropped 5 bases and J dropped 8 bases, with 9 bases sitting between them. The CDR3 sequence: CASSAGSEKLFF. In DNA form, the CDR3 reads TGTGCCAGCAGCGCGGGAAGCGAAAAACTGTTTTTT.

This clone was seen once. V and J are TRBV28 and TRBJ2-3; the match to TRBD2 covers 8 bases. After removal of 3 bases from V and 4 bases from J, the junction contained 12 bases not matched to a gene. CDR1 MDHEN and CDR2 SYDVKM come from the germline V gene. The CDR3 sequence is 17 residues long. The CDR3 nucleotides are TGTGCCAGCAGTTTTGGACGAAGCGGGAGTTCCCCAGATACGCAGTATTTT. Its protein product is CASSFGRSGSSPDTQYF.

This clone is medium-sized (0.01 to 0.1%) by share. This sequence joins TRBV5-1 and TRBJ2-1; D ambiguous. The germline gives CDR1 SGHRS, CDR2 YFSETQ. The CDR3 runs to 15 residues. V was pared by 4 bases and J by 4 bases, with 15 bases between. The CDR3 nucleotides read TGCGCCAGCAGCCAGACTCAGAACCGTTACAATGAGCAGTTCTTC. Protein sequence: CASSQTQNRYNEQFF. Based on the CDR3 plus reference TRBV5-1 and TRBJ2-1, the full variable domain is KAGVTQTPRYLIKTRGQQVTLSCSPISGHRSVSWYQQTPGQGLQFLFEYFSETQRNKGNFPGRFSGRQFSNSRSEMNVSTLELGDSALYLCASSQTQNRYNEQFFGPGTRLTVL.

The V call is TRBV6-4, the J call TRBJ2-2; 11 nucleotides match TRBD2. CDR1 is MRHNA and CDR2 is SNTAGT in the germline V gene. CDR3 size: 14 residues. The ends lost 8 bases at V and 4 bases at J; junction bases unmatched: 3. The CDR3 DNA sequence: TGTGCCAGCGCCGGACTAGCGGGCACCGGGGAGCTGTTTTTT. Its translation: CASAGLAGTGELFF.

As DNA, the CDR3 is TGTGCCAGCAGTTTAACAGGGGTCCGGCACGAGCAGTACTTC. It codes for CASSLTGVRHEQYF. The genes are TRBV28 and TRBJ2-7, with 7 bases lining up with TRBD1. CDR1 is MDHEN and CDR2 is SYDVKM in the germline V gene. The CDR3 totals 14 residues. The V segment lost 2 bases and the J segment 5 bases; nucleotides outside the gene matches: 6.

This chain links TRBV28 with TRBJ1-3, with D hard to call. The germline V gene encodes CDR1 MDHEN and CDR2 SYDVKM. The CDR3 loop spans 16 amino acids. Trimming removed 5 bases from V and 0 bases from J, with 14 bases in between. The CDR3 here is CASSPGGAGSGNTIYF. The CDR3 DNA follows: TGTGCCAGCAGTCCCGGAGGAGCGGGCTCTGGAAACACCATATATTTT.